The next 10 T cell receptor beta chains were all read from a single sample in a study of shared clonotypes between healthy human individuals. Assay: immunoSEQ multiplex PCR; the TCRdb copy retains only in-frame clones and omits some. The sample comprises roughly 2.2 million clones, 80% to 95% of which are singletons, and around 0.4% rests with the top ten. Material for sequencing was naive CD4+ T cells from PBMCs. Subset denoted: CD45RA+ positively selected. Receptors originate from a man younger than 35 in good health. Some clones in this sample may be carry-over from other donors' samples.

The rearrangement joins TRBV6-5 to TRBJ1-1; 8 nucleotides agree with TRBD1. CDR1 is MNHEY, CDR2 SVGAGI, per germline. After removal of 6 bases from V and 8 bases from J, the junction contained 14 bases not matched to a gene. CDR3 length: 15 amino acids. The CDR3 region is CASRRHRGYEREAFF. Here the CDR3 DNA reads TGTGCCAGCAGACGACACAGGGGGTATGAAAGGGAAGCTTTCTTT.

CDR3 sequence (DNA): TGCGCCAGCAGCTTGACAGGGGGGATCTATGGCTACACCTTC. It is translated as CASSLTGGIYGYTF. The V gene is TRBV5-1, the J gene TRBJ1-2, with TRBD1 matching over 8 bases. This CDR3 region has 14 residues. Germline V lookup: CDR1 SGHRS, CDR2 YFSETQ. J lost 4 bases, V lost 1 base, and 3 bases had no gene match.

The chain links TRBV23-1 to TRBJ2-6; D is perhaps TRBD1 or TRBD2 (5 bases each). TRBV23-1 has ORF status, its function being uncertain. V was shortened by 3 bases and J by 1 base, with 16 bases between the two germline ends. The CDR3 runs to 18 residues. CDR3: CASSQDVRGGSGANVLTF. The CDR3 nucleotides are TGCGCCAGCAGTCAGGATGTACGGGGCGGGTCTGGGGCCAACGTCCTGACTTTC.

The V gene is TRBV19, the J gene TRBJ1-1; 7 bases map to TRBD1. Germline V lookup: CDR1 LNHDA, CDR2 SQIVND (reference sequence). With 7 bases clipped from V and 6 bases from J, the junction kept 5 bases outside the gene matches. The CDR3 has 12 residues. Here the CDR3 DNA reads TGTGCCAGTAACAAACAGGGGTCTGAAGCTTTCTTT. This codes for CASNKQGSEAFF.

The J gene is TRBJ2-7, the V gene TRBV21-1; the table calls TRBD2, which could not be checked here. TRBV21-1 is designated a pseudogene. This CDR3 has 16 residues. The CDR3 DNA sequence: TGTGCCAGCAGCACGTTAAATCGACTACTATGCGGGGTGCAGTACTTC. Its translation: CASSTLNRLLCGVQYF.

The rearrangement links TRBV28 to TRBJ1-2; D unclear. The CDR3 is 11 amino acids. Germline V gene data show CDR1 as MDHEN and CDR2 as SYDVKM. The V end lost 10 bases, the J end lost 4 bases, and 10 bases lay between the germline ends. The CDR3 spells CAIQATYGYTF. The CDR3, as DNA: TGTGCCATCCAGGCAACCTATGGCTACACCTTC.

The V and J genes are TRBV4-2 and TRBJ2-1; no reliable D call. In germline, CDR1 is LGHNA, CDR2 YNFKEQ. The CDR3 runs 15 residues. V was shortened by 3 bases and J by 1 base, with 10 bases between the two germline ends. The CDR3 loop reads CASSHRLLSYNEQFF. CDR3 DNA sequence: TGTGCCAGCAGCCATAGGCTGCTGTCCTACAATGAGCAGTTCTTC.

The chain recombines TRBV28 with TRBJ2-1; 14 bases are shared with TRBD2. Germline V gene sequence: CDR1 MDHEN, CDR2 SYDVKM. The V gene end was trimmed by 4 bases and the J gene end by 9 bases; junction bases not matched to a gene: 5. There are 15 residues in the CDR3. CDR3 in amino acids: CASSWVGLAGGEQFF. The CDR3 DNA follows: TGTGCCAGCAGTTGGGTTGGACTAGCGGGAGGTGAGCAGTTCTTC. The complete variable domain, with remaining parts taken from reference TRBV28 and TRBJ2-1, reads DVKVTQSSRYLVKRTGEKVFLECVQDMDHENMFWYRQDPGLGLRLIYFSYDVKMKEKGDIPEGYSVSREKKERFSLILESASTNQTSMYLCASSWVGLAGGEQFFGPGTRLTVL.

This chain links TRBV9 with TRBJ2-2; no clear D. There are 16 residues in the CDR3. Germline V lookup: CDR1 SGDLS, CDR2 YYNGEE. V was pared by 3 bases and J by 6 bases, with 18 bases between. The CDR3 spells CASSAPTDLRAGELFF. The DNA of the CDR3 is TGTGCCAGCAGCGCCCCAACTGACCTAAGGGCCGGGGAGCTGTTTTTT.

This rearrangement joins TRBV4-1 to TRBJ2-5, with 7 bases matching TRBD1. The J call may be wrong; the DNA end is better matched by TRBJ2-7. The germline gives CDR1 MGHRA, CDR2 YSYEKL. This CDR3 contains 14 residues. CDR3 in amino acids: CASSQTGTAYEQYF. The DNA for the CDR3 is TGCGCCAGCAGCCAAACCGGGACAGCCTACGAGCAGTACTTC.